This T cell receptor (beta chain) was observed in a study of blood T cell repertoires in COVID-19. Overall study: PBMCs, B-cell-depleted T cells, or T cells were the source of the cDNA or gDNA that made up the material.

Trimming took 5 bases from V and 13 from J, leaving 17 bases between them. Germline V lookup: CDR1 SEHNR, CDR2 FQNEAQ (reference sequence). CDR3 length: 13 residues. TCRdb's table, derived via immunoSEQ multiplex PCR, lists solely in-frame clones and lacks some. The repertoire holds tens of thousands of clones, with approximately 90% as singletons. The receptor was derived from a human donor in a cohort sampled during active COVID-19. Source material: peripheral blood. The chain recombines TRBV7-9 with TRBJ1-4, with D perhaps TRBD1 (5 bases). The CDR3 DNA reads TGTGCCAGCAGCCCCACCAGGGCCCCAGGACTGTTTTTT. This encodes CASSPTRAPGLFF. Variable domain in full (rest from reference TRBV7-9 and TRBJ1-4): DTGVSQNPRHKITKRGQNVTFRCDPISEHNRLYWYRQTLGQGPEFLTYFQNEAQLEKSRLLSDRFSAERPKGSFSTLEIQRTEQGDSAMYLCASSPTRAPGLFFGSGTQLSVL.